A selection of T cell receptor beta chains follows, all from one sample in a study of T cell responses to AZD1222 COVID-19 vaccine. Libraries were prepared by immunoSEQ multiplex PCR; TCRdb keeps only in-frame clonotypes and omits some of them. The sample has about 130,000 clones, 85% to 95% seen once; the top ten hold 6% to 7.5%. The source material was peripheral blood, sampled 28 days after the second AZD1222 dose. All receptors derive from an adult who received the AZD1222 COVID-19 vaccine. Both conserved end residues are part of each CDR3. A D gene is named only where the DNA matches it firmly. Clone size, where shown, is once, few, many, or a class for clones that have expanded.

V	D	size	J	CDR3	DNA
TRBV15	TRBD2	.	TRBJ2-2	CATSRRSGTSVAGELFF	TGTGCCACCAGCAGACGAAGTGGGACTAGCGTTGCCGGGGAGCTGTTTTTT
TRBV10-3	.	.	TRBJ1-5	CAISEGNQPQHF	TGTGCCATCAGCGAGGGCAATCAGCCCCAGCATTTT
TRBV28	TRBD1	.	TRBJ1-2	CASRRSGQDPNYGYTF	TGTGCCAGCAGACGCTCTGGACAGGACCCTAACTATGGCTACACCTTC
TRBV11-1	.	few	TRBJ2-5	CASSLNSGQETQYF	TGTGCCAGCAGCTTAAATAGCGGTCAAGAGACCCAGTACTTC
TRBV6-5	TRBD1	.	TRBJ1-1	CASSRAGTGGAEAFF	TGTGCCAGCAGTCGAGCCGGAACAGGGGGCGCGGAAGCTTTCTTT
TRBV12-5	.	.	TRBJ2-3	CASGFGDSGATDTQYF	TGTGCTAGTGGTTTCGGAGACTCGGGAGCGACAGATACGCAGTATTTT
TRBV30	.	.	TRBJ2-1	CAWSVGAHEQFF	TGTGCCTGGAGTGTCGGGGCCCATGAGCAGTTCTTC
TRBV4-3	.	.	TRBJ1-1	CASSQDAFLGSGRTEAFF	TGCGCCAGCAGCCAAGATGCGTTTTTGGGTTCAGGGCGGACTGAAGCTTTCTTT
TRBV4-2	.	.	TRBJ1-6	CASSQDEASYNSPLHF	TGTGCCAGCAGCCAAGATGAGGCCTCCTATAATTCACCCCTCCACTTT
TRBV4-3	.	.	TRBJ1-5	CASSQETGRNQPQHF	TGCGCCAGCAGCCAAGAAACCGGTCGGAATCAGCCCCAGCATTTT
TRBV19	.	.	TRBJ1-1	CASSSGRDTEAFF	TGTGCCAGTAGTTCAGGGAGGGACACTGAAGCTTTCTTT
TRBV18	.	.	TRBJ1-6	CASSPDTRNSPLHF	TGTGCCAGCTCACCAGATACCCGGAATTCACCCCTCCACTTT
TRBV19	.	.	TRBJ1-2	CASSSLDYGYTF	TGTGCCAGTAGTTCCCTGGACTATGGCTACACCTTC
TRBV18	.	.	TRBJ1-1	CASSPPAGAFMNTEAFF	TGTGCCAGCTCACCACCGGCAGGGGCCTTCATGAACACTGAAGCTTTCTTT
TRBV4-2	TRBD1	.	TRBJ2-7	CASSQDAGTGADEQYF	TGTGCCAGCAGCCAAGATGCCGGGACAGGGGCCGACGAGCAGTACTTC
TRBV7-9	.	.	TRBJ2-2	CASSLELDSSGELFF	TGTGCCAGCAGCTTAGAGCTTGACAGCTCGGGGGAGCTGTTTTTT
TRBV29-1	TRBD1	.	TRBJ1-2	CSVGGGGGYTF	TGCAGCGTTGGAGGGGGCGGAGGCTACACCTTC
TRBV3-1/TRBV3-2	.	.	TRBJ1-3	CASSQEGGVSGNTIYF	TGTGCCAGCAGCCAAGAAGGTGGGGTCTCTGGAAACACCATATATTTT
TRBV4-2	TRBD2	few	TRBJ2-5	CASSQAGTSGGGQETQYF	TGTGCCAGCAGCCAAGCCGGGACTAGCGGGGGGGGACAAGAGACCCAGTACTTC
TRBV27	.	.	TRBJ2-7	CASSSAGLATGEQYF	TGTGCCAGCAGTTCGGCGGGTCTCGCAACGGGCGAGCAGTACTTC
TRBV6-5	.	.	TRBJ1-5	CASGENQPQHF	TGTGCCAGCGGGGAGAATCAGCCCCAGCATTTT
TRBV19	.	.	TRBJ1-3	CASSIDPGATNTIYF	TGTGCCAGTAGTATAGATCCGGGGGCCACAAACACCATATATTTT